This is a list of T cell receptor beta chains from one sample in a study of blood T cell repertoires in COVID-19. This table comes from immunoSEQ multiplex PCR, and its TCRdb copy is limited to in-frame clones, with some not included. The repertoire holds roughly 250,000 clones, with 83% as singletons. Material for sequencing was PBMCs or T cells enriched from blood (not recorded which). The receptors derive from a woman aged 40-49 years who had been exposed to COVID-19. Both conserved end residues are trimmed from each CDR3. Each record gives: V gene, J gene, D gene, CDR3 protein. A D gene is named only where the DNA matches it firmly.

V gene: TRBV5-4; J gene: TRBJ2-7; D gene: NA; CDR3 protein: ASSAGGRSSYEQY
V gene: TRBV6-5; J gene: TRBJ1-1; D gene: NA; CDR3 protein: ASSQSGALNTEAF
V gene: TRBV9; J gene: TRBJ1-1; D gene: NA; CDR3 protein: ASSAQDSDEAF
V gene: TRBV27; J gene: TRBJ1-3; D gene: TRBD1; CDR3 protein: ASSPWTGEGNTIY
V gene: TRBV7-9; J gene: TRBJ1-6; D gene: NA; CDR3 protein: ASSLGGGSPLH
V gene: TRBV18; J gene: TRBJ2-5; D gene: NA; CDR3 protein: ASSPGGTTYQETQY
V gene: TRBV5-8; J gene: TRBJ2-7; D gene: NA; CDR3 protein: ASSLDRAYEQY
V gene: TRBV11-3; J gene: TRBJ1-1; D gene: NA; CDR3 protein: ASSQYAQGRDTEAF
V gene: TRBV19; J gene: TRBJ2-2; D gene: NA; CDR3 protein: ASSITGAANTGELF
V gene: TRBV19; J gene: TRBJ2-1; D gene: NA; CDR3 protein: ASSRTNYNEQF
V gene: TRBV27; J gene: TRBJ1-1; D gene: TRBD1; CDR3 protein: ASSSGQGRVNTEAF
V gene: TRBV27; J gene: TRBJ1-6; D gene: TRBD1; CDR3 protein: ASSLSGTGFNSPLH
V gene: TRBV30; J gene: TRBJ2-7; D gene: TRBD1; CDR3 protein: AWRNLGQGAREQY
V gene: TRBV6-2/TRBV6-3; J gene: TRBJ2-7; D gene: NA; CDR3 protein: ASSYSSSYEQY
V gene: TRBV7-2; J gene: TRBJ2-5; D gene: NA; CDR3 protein: ASSLNSGEETQY
V gene: TRBV6-1; J gene: TRBJ1-1; D gene: TRBD1; CDR3 protein: ASSDGQGGTEAF
V gene: TRBV6-2/TRBV6-3; J gene: TRBJ1-2; D gene: NA; CDR3 protein: ASSFKSRQAYYGYT
V gene: TRBV27; J gene: TRBJ1-5; D gene: TRBD1; CDR3 protein: ASSLWGRGTGKNQPQH
V gene: TRBV6-6; J gene: TRBJ1-1; D gene: NA; CDR3 protein: ATTENTEAF
V gene: TRBV5-5; J gene: TRBJ2-7; D gene: NA; CDR3 protein: ASSLVASDSYEQY
V gene: TRBV6-2/TRBV6-3; J gene: TRBJ1-2; D gene: TRBD1; CDR3 protein: ASSYRRTGGGYGYT
V gene: TRBV2; J gene: TRBJ1-5; D gene: NA; CDR3 protein: ASSPDRLYQPQH
V gene: TRBV15; J gene: TRBJ2-3; D gene: TRBD2; CDR3 protein: ATSPRLAGGSNLGTDTQY
V gene: TRBV5-8; J gene: TRBJ1-2; D gene: TRBD1; CDR3 protein: ASSLFFIMGQGRRGYT
V gene: TRBV2; J gene: TRBJ1-6; D gene: NA; CDR3 protein: ASYPTSGGLSSYNSPLH
V gene: TRBV10-1; J gene: TRBJ1-2; D gene: TRBD1; CDR3 protein: ARYDLRQGWTNYGYT
V gene: TRBV5-1; J gene: TRBJ2-1; D gene: NA; CDR3 protein: ASTLGGVRNEQF
V gene: TRBV7-8; J gene: TRBJ2-5; D gene: TRBD2; CDR3 protein: ASSAAVSGGRETQY
V gene: TRBV7-3; J gene: TRBJ1-5; D gene: NA; CDR3 protein: ASSLTSGQPQH